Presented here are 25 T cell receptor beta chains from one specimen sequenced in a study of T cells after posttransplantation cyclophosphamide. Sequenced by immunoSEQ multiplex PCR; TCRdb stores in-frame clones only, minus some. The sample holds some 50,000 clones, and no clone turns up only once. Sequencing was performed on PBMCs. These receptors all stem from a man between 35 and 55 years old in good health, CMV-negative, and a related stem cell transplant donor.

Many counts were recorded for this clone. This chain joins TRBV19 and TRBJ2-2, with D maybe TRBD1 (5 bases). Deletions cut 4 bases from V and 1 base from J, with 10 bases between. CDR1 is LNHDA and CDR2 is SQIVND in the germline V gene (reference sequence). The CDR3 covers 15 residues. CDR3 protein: CASSSQGVNTGELFF. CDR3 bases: TGTGCCAGTAGTAGCCAGGGTGTGAACACCGGGGAGCTGTTTTTT.

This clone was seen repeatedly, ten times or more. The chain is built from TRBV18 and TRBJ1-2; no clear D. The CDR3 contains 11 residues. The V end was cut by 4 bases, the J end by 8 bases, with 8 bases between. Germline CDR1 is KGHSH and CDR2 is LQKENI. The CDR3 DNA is TGTGCCAGCTCACTGAGACTGGGCTACACCTTC. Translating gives CASSLRLGYTF.

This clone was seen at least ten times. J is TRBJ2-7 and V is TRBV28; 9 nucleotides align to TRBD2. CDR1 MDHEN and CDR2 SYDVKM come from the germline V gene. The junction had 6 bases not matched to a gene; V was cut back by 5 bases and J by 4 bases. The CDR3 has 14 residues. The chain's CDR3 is CASSLSGSGYEQYF. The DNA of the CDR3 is TGTGCCAGCAGTCTTAGCGGGAGTGGGTACGAGCAGTACTTC.

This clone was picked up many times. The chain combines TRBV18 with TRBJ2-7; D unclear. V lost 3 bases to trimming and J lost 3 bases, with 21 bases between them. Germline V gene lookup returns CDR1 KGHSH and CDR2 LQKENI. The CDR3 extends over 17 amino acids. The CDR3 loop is CASSPSPAAASFYEQYF. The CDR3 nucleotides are TGTGCCAGCTCACCCTCCCCCGCGGCCGCTAGTTTCTACGAGCAGTACTTC.

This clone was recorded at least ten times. DNA of the CDR3: TGTGCCAGCAGTCGAGGGGACTGGGACAATGAGCAGTTCTTC. Translating gives CASSRGDWDNEQFF. The J gene is TRBJ2-1, the V gene TRBV6-5; D is possibly TRBD2 (6 bases). CDR3 length: 14 amino acids. V was trimmed by 5 bases and J by 5 bases, leaving 13 bases between them. Germline V gene data show CDR1 as MNHEY and CDR2 as SVGAGI.

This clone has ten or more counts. This CDR3 reads CASSDMSMENEQYF. CDR3 bases: TGTGCCAGCAGTGACATGAGTATGGAAAACGAGCAGTACTTC. The chain joins TRBV6-5 to TRBJ2-7; D remains unclear. The CDR3 has 14 residues. Germline CDR1 and CDR2: MNHEY and SVGAGI. The ends were cut back, 5 bases at V and 5 bases at J, with 16 bases in the middle.

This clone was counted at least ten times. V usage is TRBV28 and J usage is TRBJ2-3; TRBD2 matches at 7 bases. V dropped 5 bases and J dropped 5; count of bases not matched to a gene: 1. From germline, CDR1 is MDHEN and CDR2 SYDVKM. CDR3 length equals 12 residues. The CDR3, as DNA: TGTGCCAGCAGTACTAGCGAAGATACGCAGTATTTT. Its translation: CASSTSEDTQYF.

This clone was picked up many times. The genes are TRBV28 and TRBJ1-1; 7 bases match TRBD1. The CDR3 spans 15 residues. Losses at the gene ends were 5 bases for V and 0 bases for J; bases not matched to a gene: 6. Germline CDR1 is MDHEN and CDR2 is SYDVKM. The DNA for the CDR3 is TGTGCCAGCAGTGAAACAGGGGACATGAACACTGAAGCTTTCTTT. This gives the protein CASSETGDMNTEAFF.

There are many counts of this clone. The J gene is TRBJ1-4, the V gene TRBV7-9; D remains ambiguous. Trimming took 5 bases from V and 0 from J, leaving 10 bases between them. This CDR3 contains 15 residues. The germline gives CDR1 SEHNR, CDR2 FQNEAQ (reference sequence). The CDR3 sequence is CASSTSSATNEKLFF. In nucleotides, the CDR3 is TGTGCCAGCAGCACTTCCTCCGCAACTAATGAAAAACTGTTTTTT.

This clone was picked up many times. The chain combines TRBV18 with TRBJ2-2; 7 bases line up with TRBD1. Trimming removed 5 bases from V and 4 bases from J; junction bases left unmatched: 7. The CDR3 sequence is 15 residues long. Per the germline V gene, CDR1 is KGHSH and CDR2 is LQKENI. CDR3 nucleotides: TGTGCCAGCTCAGTCGGGACAGCCTCCACCGGGGAGCTGTTTTTT. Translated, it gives CASSVGTASTGELFF.

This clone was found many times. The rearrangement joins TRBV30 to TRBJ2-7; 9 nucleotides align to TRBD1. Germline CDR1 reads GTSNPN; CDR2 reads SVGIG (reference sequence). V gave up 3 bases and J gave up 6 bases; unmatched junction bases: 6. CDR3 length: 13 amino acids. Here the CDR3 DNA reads TGTGCCTGGAGCCTGGGACAGGGAGGCGAGCAGTACTTC. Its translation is CAWSLGQGGEQYF.

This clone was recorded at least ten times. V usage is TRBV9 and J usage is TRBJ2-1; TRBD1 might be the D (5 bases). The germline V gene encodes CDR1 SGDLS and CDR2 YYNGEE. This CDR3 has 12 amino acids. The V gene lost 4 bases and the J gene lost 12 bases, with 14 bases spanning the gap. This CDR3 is CASSMPGKPQFF. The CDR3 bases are TGTGCCAGCAGCATGCCAGGGAAGCCGCAGTTCTTC.

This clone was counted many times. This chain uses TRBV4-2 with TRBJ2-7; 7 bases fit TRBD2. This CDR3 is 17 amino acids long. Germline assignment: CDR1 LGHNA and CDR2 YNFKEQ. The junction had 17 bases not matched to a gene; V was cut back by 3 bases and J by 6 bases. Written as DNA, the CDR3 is TGTGCCAGCAGCCAGAGGGGTGGGGCGGGAGAGGAAGGCGAGCAGTACTTC. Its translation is CASSQRGGAGEEGEQYF.

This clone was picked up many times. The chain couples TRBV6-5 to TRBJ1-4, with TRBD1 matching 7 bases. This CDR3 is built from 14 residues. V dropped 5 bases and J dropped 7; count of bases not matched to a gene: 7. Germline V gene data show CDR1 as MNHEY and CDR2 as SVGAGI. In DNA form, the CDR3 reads TGTGCCAGCAGTCCGGACAGGATGGGTGAAAAACTGTTTTTT. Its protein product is CASSPDRMGEKLFF.

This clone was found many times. In DNA form, the CDR3 reads TGTGCCAGCAGCTTAGCGCCCGGACAGGGGGTCGAGCAGTACTTC. Its translation: CASSLAPGQGVEQYF. The chain combines TRBV7-6 with TRBJ2-7, with 10 bases identical to TRBD1. J was trimmed by 6 bases and V by 0 bases; bases with no gene match: 5. The CDR3 consists of 15 residues. CDR1 and CDR2 (germline): SGHVS, FNYEAQ. Full variable domain (missing parts from reference TRBV7-6 and TRBJ2-7): GAGVSQSPRYKVTKRGQDVALRCDPISGHVSLYWYRQALGQGPEFLTYFNYEAQQDKSGLPNDRFSAERPEGSISTLTIQRTEQRDSAMYRCASSLAPGQGVEQYFGPGTRLTVT.

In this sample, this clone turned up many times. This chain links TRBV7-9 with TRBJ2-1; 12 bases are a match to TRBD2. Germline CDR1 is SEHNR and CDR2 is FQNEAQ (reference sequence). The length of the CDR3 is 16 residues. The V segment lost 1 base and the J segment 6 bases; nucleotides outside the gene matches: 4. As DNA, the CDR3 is TGTGCCAGCAGCTTAGAGCTAGCGGGAGGGGTCAATGAGCAGTTCTTC. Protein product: CASSLELAGGVNEQFF.

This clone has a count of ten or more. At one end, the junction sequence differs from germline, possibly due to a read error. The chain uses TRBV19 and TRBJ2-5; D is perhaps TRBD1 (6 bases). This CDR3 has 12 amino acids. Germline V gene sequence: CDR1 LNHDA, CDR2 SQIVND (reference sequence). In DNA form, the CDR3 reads TGTGCCAGTAGTCCCAACCAGGGGTCCCCCCACTTC. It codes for CASSPNQGSPHF.

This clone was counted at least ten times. The chain's CDR3 is CASSLRGRATGELFF. The CDR3 nucleotides are TGTGCCAGCAGCTTAAGAGGGAGGGCCACCGGGGAGCTGTTTTTT. The J gene is TRBJ2-2, the V gene TRBV11-2; TRBD2 agrees at 7 bases. The CDR3 covers 15 residues. CDR1 is SGHAT and CDR2 is FQNNGV in the germline V gene. V shed 2 bases, J shed 4 bases, and the junction held 4 bases outside the gene matches.

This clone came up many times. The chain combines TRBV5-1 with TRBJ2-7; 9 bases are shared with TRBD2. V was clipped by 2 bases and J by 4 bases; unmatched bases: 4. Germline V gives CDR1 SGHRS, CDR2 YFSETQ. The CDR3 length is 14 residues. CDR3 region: CASSFSGSGYEQYF. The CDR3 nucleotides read TGCGCCAGCAGCTTTAGCGGGAGTGGGTACGAGCAGTACTTC.

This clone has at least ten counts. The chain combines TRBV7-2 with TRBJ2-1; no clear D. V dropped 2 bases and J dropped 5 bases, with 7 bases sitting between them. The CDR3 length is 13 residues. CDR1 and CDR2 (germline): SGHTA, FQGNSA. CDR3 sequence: CASSLYSNNEQFF. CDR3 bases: TGTGCCAGCAGCTTATACTCGAACAATGAGCAGTTCTTC.

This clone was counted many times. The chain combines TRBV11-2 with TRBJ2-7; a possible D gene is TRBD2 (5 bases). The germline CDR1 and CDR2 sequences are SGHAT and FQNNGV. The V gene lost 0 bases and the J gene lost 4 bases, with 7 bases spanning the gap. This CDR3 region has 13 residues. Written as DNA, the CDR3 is TGTGCCAGCAGCTTAGATGAGGGATACGAGCAGTACTTC. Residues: CASSLDEGYEQYF.

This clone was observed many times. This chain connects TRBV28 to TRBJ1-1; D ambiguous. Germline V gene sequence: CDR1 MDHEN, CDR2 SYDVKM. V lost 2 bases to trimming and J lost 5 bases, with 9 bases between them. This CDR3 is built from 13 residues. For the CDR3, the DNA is TGTGCCAGCAGTTTAGGAGGCGGAACTGAAGCTTTCTTT. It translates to CASSLGGGTEAFF.

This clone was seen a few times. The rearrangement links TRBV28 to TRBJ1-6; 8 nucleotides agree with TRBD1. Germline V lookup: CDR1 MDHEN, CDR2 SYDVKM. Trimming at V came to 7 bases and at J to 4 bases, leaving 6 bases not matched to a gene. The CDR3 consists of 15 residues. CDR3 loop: CASILDRGYNSPLHF. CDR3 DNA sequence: TGTGCCAGCATCTTAGACAGGGGTTATAATTCACCCCTCCACTTT.

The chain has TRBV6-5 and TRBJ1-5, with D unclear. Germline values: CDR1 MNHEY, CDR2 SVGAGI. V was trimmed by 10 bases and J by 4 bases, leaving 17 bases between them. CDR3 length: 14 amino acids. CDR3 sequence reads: CATEGPAPNQPQHF. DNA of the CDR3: TGTGCCACCGAGGGTCCGGCTCCGAATCAGCCCCAGCATTTT.

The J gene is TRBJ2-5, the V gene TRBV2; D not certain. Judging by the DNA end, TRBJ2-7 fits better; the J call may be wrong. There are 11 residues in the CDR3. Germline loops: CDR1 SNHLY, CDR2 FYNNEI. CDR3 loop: CASTQNYEQYF. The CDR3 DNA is TGTGCCAGCACCCAGAACTACGAGCAGTACTTC.